This TCR beta chain was documented in a study of T cells in Graves' hyperthyroidism and ophthalmopathy. Authors of the study amplified TCR beta CDR3 regions from RNA transcripts. The HTBI primer set served for first-round RT-PCR of the TCR CDR3. MiXCR, applied by TCRdb to the multiplex PCR reads, yields one record per CDR3 protein. Of about 560,000 distinct CDR3 sequences listed, 14% are singletons. V shed 2 bases and J shed 4 bases, with 5 bases lying between them. There are 12 residues in the CDR3. Germline-derived CDR1 and CDR2 are MDHEN and SYDVKM. This clonotype was seen at least ten times. This chain uses TRBV28 with TRBJ1-1; no reliable D call. The receptor comes from a woman aged 40 to 50 with Graves' hyperthyroidism. The source material was blood. The CDR3 protein is CASSLIVTEAFF. The CDR3 nucleotides read TGTGCCAGCAGTTTAATTGTCACTGAAGCTTTCTTT.